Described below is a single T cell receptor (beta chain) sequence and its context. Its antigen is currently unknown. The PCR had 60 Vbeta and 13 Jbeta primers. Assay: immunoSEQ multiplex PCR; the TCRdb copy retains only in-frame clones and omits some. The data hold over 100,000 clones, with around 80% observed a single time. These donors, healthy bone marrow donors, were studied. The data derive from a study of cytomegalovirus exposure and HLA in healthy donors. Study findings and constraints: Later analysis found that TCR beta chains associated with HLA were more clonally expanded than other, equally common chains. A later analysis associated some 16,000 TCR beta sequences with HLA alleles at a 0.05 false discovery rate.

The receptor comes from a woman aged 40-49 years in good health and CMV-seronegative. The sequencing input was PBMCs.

The CDR3 DNA is TGTGCCACCAGCAGGATACCGGGACAGGGCAGAGACGAGCAGTACTTC. It yields the protein CATSRIPGQGRDEQYF. The V call is TRBV15, the J call TRBJ2-7; the match to TRBD1 covers 9 bases. Germline CDR1 and CDR2: LNHNV and YYDKDF (reference sequence). The CDR3 is made up of 16 amino acids. Trimming cost V 3 bases and J 5 bases; bases outside gene matches: 11.